This TCR beta chain comes out of a study of post-analysis software for immune sequencing data. Each TCR beta cDNA library carried unique molecular identifiers. Input of about 0.95 to 10 million T cells yielded roughly 530,000 cDNA molecules. TCRdb processed the PCR reads anew with MiXCR; each CDR3 protein has one entry. Among hundreds of thousands of distinct CDR3 sequences listed, about 27% were seen once. Only a few counts were recorded for this clonotype. This clonotype was obtained from a girl between 10 and 17 years old with multiple sclerosis. Sequencing was performed on blood.

CDR3 in DNA: TGTGCCAGCAGTAAGCGACCCTCCCAAGAGACCCAGTACTTC. This codes for CASSKRPSQETQYF. The chain employs TRBV6-1 and TRBJ2-5; D gene ambiguous. CDR1 MNHNS and CDR2 SASEGT come from the germline V gene. V was trimmed by 5 bases and J by 1 base, leaving 11 bases between them. The CDR3 is 14 residues long.